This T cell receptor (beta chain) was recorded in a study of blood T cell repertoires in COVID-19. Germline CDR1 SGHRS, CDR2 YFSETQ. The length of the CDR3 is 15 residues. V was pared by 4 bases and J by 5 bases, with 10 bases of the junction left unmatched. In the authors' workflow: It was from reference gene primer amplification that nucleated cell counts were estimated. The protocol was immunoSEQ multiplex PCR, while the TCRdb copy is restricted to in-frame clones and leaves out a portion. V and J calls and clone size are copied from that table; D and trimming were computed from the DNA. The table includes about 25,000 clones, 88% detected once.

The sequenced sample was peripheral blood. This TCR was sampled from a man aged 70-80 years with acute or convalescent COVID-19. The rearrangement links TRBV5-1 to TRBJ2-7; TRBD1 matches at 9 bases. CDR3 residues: CASSLTGGQGHEQYF. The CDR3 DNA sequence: TGCGCCAGCAGCCTCACCGGGGGACAGGGTCACGAGCAGTACTTC.